One TCR beta chain is described in this entry. Antigen specificity is unknown. The length of the CDR3 is 22 residues. The V and J ends lost 0 bases and 0 bases, in that order; junction bases with no gene match: 17. Germline CDR1 is LGHNA and CDR2 is YSLEER. Data came from immunoSEQ multiplex PCR; TCRdb stores just in-frame clones and leaves some out. The sample lists about a million clones, more than 65% occurring once. The data are from a study of shared clonotypes between healthy human individuals. Points from the study as a whole: Owing to a small donor count, the genetic and exposure-history diversity represented was limited. Apart from blood, nothing was sampled; tissue repertoires likely differ.

Sequencing was done on a sample of memory CD4+ T cells sorted from blood. Stated subset: CD45RA-negative fraction. This clonotype originated in a man aged 18-30 years in good health. The chain couples TRBV4-3 to TRBJ2-7; 13 nucleotides agree with TRBD2. The CDR3 here is CASSQELAPGLAGPSGSYEQYF. Here the CDR3 DNA reads TGCGCCAGCAGCCAAGAGCTGGCTCCGGGACTAGCGGGACCCTCCGGCTCCTACGAGCAGTACTTC.